The entry that follows covers one TCR beta chain sequence. The data are from a study of blood T cell repertoires in COVID-19. This CDR3 contains 15 residues. The ends lost 4 bases at V and 3 bases at J; junction bases unmatched: 6. Germline CDR1 is LNHDA and CDR2 is SQIVND (reference sequence). TCRdb keeps only in-frame clones here, not all; method: immunoSEQ multiplex PCR. The table includes 100,000 or so clones, roughly 87% detected once. This sequence was found in a man aged 55 to 70 with acute or convalescent COVID-19. The sequencing input was peripheral blood. V and J are TRBV19 and TRBJ2-5; 9 bases line up with TRBD1. The CDR3 loop reads CASSTPGTGKETQYF. In nucleotides, the CDR3 is TGTGCCAGTAGTACCCCCGGGACAGGGAAAGAGACCCAGTACTTC.